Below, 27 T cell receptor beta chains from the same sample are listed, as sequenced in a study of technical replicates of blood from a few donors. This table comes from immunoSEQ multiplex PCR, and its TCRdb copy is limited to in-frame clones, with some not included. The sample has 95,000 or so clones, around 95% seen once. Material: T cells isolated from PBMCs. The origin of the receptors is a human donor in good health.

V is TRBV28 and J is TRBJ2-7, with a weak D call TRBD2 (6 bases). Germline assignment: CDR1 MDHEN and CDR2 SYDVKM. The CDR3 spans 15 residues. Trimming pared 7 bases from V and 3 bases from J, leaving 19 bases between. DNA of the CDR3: TGTGCCAGCACACCTTGGCGGGACTCGCACTACGAGCAGTACTTC. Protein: CASTPWRDSHYEQYF.

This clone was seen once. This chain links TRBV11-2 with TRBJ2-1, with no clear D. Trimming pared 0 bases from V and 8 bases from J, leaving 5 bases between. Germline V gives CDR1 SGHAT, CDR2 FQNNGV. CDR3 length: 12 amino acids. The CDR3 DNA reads TGTGCCAGCAGCTTAGATAGAGATGAGCAGTTCTTC. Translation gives CASSLDRDEQFF.

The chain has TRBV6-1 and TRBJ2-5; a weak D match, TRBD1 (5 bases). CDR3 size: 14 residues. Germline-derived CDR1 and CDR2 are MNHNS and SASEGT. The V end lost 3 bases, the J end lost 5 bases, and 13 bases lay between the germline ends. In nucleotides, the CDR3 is TGTGCCAGCAGTGAGGGGCTGTTGGAGGAGACCCAGTACTTC. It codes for CASSEGLLEETQYF.

The CDR3 bases are TGCGCCAGCAGCAGGGACAGGGATAACGAGCAGTACTTC. Translating it yields CASSRDRDNEQYF. The chain recombines TRBV5-1 with TRBJ2-7; 9 nucleotides align to TRBD1. CDR1 is SGHRS and CDR2 is YFSETQ in the germline V gene. V lost 4 bases to trimming and J lost 5 bases; unmatched junction nucleotides: 4. The CDR3 covers 13 residues.

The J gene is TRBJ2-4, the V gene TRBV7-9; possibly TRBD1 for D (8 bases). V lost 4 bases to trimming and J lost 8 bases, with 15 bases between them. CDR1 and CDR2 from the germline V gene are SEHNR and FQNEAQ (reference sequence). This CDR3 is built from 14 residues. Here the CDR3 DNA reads TGTGCCAGCAGCTCCAACAGGGGGGGGGACATTCAGTACTTC. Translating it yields CASSSNRGGDIQYF.

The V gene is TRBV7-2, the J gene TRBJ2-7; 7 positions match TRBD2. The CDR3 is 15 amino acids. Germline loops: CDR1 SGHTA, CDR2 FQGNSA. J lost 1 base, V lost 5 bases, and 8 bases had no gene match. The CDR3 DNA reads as TGTGCCAGCAGCCCGCAGCGGGACGTATCCTACGAGCAGTACTTC. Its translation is CASSPQRDVSYEQYF.

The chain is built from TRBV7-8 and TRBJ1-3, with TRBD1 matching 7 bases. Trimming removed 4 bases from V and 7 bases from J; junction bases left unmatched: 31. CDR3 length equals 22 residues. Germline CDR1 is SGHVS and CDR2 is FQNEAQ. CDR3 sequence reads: CASSSDPPPLRLQGIKGNTIYF. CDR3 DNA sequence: TGTGCCAGCAGCTCAGACCCCCCTCCTTTGCGACTACAGGGGATCAAGGGGAACACCATATATTTT.

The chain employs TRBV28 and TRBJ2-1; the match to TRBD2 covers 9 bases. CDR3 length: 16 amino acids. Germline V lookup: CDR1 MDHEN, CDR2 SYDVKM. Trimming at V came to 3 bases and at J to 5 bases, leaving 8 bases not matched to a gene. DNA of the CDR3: TGTGCCAGCAGTTTTCCGGGCGGGAGGGGTCACAATGAGCAGTTCTTC. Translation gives CASSFPGGRGHNEQFF.

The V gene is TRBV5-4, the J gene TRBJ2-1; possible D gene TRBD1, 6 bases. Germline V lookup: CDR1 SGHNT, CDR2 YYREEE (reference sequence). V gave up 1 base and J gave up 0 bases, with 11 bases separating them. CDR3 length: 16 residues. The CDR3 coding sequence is TGTGCCAGCAGCTTGAGCAGGGGAAGCTCCTACAATGAGCAGTTCTTC. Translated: CASSLSRGSSYNEQFF.

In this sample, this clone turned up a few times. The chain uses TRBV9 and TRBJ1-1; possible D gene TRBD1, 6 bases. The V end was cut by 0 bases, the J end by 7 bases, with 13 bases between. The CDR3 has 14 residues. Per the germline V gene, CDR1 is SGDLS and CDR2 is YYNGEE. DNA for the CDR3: TGTGCCAGCAGCGTAGGCCTGGGGGCGGGTGAAGCTTTCTTT. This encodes CASSVGLGAGEAFF.

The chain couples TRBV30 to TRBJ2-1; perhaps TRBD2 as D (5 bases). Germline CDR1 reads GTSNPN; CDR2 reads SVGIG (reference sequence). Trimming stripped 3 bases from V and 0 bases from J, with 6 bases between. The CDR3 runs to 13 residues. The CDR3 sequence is CAWSGNSYNEQFF. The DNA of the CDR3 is TGTGCCTGGAGCGGGAACTCCTACAATGAGCAGTTCTTC.

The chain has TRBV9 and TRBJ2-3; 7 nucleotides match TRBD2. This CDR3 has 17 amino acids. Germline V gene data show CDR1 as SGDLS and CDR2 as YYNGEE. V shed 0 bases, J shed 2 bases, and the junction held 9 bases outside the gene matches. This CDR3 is CASSVASGAPFTDTQYF. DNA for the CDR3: TGTGCCAGCAGCGTAGCTAGCGGAGCGCCCTTCACAGATACGCAGTATTTT.

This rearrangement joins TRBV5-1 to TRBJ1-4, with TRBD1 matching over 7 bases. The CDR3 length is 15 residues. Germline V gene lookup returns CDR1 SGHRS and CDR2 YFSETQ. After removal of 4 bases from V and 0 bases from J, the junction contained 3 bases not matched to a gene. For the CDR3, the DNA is TGCGCCAGCAGCGGTGGACAGGCAACTAATGAAAAACTGTTTTTT. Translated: CASSGGQATNEKLFF. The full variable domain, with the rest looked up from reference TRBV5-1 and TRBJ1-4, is KAGVTQTPRYLIKTRGQQVTLSCSPISGHRSVSWYQQTPGQGLQFLFEYFSETQRNKGNFPGRFSGRQFSNSRSEMNVSTLELGDSALYLCASSGGQATNEKLFFGSGTQLSVL.

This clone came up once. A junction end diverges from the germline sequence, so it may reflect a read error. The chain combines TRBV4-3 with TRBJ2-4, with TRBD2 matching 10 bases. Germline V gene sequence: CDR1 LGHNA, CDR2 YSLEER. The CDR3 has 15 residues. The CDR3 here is CASSQDATSGTPTDF. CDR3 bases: TGCGCCAGCAGCCAAGATGCCACTAGCGGGACCCCTACAGACTTC.

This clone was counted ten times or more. CDR3 DNA: TGTGCCAGCAGTGCGGACATCAATCAGCCCCAGCATTTT. Protein: CASSADINQPQHF. The chain is built from TRBV6-4 and TRBJ1-5, with D possibly matching TRBD1 (5 bases). In germline, CDR1 is MRHNA, CDR2 SNTAGT. The CDR3 spans 13 residues. V was trimmed by 4 bases and J by 3 bases, leaving 7 bases between them.

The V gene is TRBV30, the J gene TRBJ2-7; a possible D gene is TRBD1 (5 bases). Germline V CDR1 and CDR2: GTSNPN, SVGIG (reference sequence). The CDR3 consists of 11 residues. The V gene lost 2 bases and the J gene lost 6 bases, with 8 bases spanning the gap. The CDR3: CAWSSGLEQYF. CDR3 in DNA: TGTGCCTGGAGTTCAGGGCTCGAGCAGTACTTC. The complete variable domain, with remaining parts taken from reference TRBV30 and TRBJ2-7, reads SQTIHQWPATLVQPVGSPLSLECTVEGTSNPNLYWYRQAAGRGLQLLFYSVGIGQISSEVPQNLSASRPQDRQFILSSKKLLLSDSGFYLCAWSSGLEQYFGPGTRLTVT.

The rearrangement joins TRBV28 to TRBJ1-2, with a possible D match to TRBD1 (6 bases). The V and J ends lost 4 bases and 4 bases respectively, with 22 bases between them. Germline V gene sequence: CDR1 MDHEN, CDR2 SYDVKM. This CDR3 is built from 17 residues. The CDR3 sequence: CASSSPSGTWARYGYTF. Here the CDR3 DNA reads TGTGCCAGCAGTTCACCCTCAGGGACATGGGCCCGCTATGGCTACACCTTC.

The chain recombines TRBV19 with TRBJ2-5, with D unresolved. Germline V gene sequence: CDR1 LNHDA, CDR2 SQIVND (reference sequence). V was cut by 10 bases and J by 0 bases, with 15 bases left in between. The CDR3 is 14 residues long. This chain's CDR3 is CATSVVGNQETQYF. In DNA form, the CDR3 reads TGTGCCACCAGTGTTGTGGGCAACCAAGAGACCCAGTACTTC.

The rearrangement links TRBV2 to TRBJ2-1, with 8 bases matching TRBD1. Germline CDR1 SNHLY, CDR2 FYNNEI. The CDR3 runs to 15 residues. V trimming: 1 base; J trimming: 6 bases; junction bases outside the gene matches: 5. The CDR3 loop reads CASSEVAGGFNEQFF. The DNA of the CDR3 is TGTGCCAGCAGTGAAGTGGCAGGGGGCTTCAATGAGCAGTTCTTC.

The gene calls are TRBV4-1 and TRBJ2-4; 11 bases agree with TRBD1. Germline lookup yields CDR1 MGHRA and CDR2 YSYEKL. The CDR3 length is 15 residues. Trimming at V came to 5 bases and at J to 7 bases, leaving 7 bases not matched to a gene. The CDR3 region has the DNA TGCGCCAGCAGCTCCCTTGGACAGGGGGCGAACATTCAGTACTTC. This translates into CASSSLGQGANIQYF.

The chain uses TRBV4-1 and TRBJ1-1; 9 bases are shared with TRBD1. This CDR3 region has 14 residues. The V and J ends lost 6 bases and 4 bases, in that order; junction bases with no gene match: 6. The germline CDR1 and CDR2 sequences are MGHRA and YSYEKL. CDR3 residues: CASRGDREITEAFF. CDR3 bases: TGCGCCAGCAGGGGGGACAGGGAGATCACTGAAGCTTTCTTT.

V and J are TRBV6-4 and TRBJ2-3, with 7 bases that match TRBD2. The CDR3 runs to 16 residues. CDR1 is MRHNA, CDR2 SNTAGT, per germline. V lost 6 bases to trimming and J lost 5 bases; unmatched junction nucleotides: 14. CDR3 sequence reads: CASSLGNGGSRDTQYF. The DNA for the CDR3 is TGTGCCAGCAGCTTAGGGAACGGCGGGAGTAGAGATACGCAGTATTTT.

CDR3 nucleotides: TGTGCCAGCAGCTTAGACCCTAGCGGATCCAATGAGCAGTTCTTC. Translated, it gives CASSLDPSGSNEQFF. The chain couples TRBV7-2 to TRBJ2-1; 7 bases fit TRBD2. J lost 6 bases, V lost 1 base, and 6 bases had no gene match. Germline lookup yields CDR1 SGHTA and CDR2 FQGNSA. CDR3 length: 15 residues.

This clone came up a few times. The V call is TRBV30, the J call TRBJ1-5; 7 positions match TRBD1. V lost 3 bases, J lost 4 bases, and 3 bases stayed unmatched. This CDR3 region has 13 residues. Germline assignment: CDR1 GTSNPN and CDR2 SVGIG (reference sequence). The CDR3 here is CAWRGGGNQPQHF. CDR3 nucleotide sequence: TGTGCCTGGAGAGGGGGCGGTAATCAGCCCCAGCATTTT.

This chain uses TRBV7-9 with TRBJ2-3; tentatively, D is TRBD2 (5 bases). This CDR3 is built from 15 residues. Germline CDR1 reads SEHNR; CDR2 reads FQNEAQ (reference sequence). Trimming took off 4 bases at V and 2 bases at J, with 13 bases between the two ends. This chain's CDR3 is CASSSGDRDTDTQYF. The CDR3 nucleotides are TGTGCCAGCAGCTCCGGGGATAGGGACACAGATACGCAGTATTTT.

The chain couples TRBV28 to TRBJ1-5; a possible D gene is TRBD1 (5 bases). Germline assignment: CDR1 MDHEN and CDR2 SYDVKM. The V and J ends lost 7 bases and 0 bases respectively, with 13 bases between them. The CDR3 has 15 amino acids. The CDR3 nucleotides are TGTGCCAGCATCCACGGGGGTGGTAGCAATCAGCCCCAGCATTTT. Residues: CASIHGGGSNQPQHF.

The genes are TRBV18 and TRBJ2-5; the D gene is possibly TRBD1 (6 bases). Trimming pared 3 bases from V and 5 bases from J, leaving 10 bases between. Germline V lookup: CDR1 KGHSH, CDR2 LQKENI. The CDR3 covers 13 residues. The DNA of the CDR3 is TGTGCCAGCTCACCGGGGGCAGGGGAGACCCAGTACTTC. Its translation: CASSPGAGETQYF.